One and the same sample provided the 10 T cell receptor beta chains below, sequenced in a study of regulatory T cells in long-lasting Graves disease (dated by TCRdb to about 2021). TCRdb cleaned the public reads at Q25 with fastp, built clones with MiXCR and kept in-frame beta chains. Rows matching on CDR3 protein sequence are summarized as one entry with the most common DNA and genes. This sample has 750 to 1,000 distinct CDR3 sequences in its table, and around 90% of those were observed once. Roughly 10% of the sample is in the top ten clones. For both TCR sequencing and RNA sequencing, RNA was extracted from PBMCs using TRIzol. The sequencing used peripheral blood mononuclear cells (PBMCs), collected with antithyroid drug treatment, in newly diagnosed or persistent Graves disease (not recorded which). These receptor sequences come from a man between 25 and 39 years old with Graves disease. Donor details come from another sample of the same person, matched by shared clones.

The V and J genes are TRBV4-2 and TRBJ2-7; 7 nucleotides match TRBD2. CDR3 length: 14 amino acids. Germline V gene data show CDR1 as LGHNA and CDR2 as YNFKEQ. V gave up 3 bases and J gave up 6 bases; unmatched junction bases: 8. The chain's CDR3 is CASSQGEGIAEQYF. As DNA, the CDR3 is TGTGCCAGCAGCCAGGGGGAGGGGATCGCCGAGCAGTACTTC.

V and J are TRBV19 and TRBJ2-5; D remains ambiguous. Trimming removed 0 bases from V and 5 bases from J, with 13 bases in between. The CDR3 is 15 residues long. Germline V gives CDR1 LNHDA, CDR2 SQIVND (reference sequence). The chain's CDR3 is CASSIDHGVKETQYF. CDR3 coding DNA: TGTGCCAGTAGTATAGATCACGGAGTTAAGGAGACCCAGTACTTC.

The chain joins TRBV29-1 to TRBJ1-1; TRBD1 is a possible D gene (5 bases). This CDR3 comprises 12 residues. V was cut by 6 bases and J by 6 bases, with 14 bases left in between. Germline V CDR1 and CDR2: SQVTM, ANQGSEA. As DNA, the CDR3 is TGCAGCGTGCTCCAGGGTAATCCTGAAGCTTTCTTT. The encoded protein is CSVLQGNPEAFF. The full variable domain, in which reference TRBV29-1 and TRBJ1-1 provide the parts outside the CDR3, is SAVISQKPSRDICQRGTSLTIQCQVDSQVTMMFWYRQQPGQSLTLIATANQGSEATYESGFVIDKFPISRPNLTFSTLTVSNMSPEDSSIYLCSVLQGNPEAFFGQGTRLTVV.

The rearrangement links TRBV19 to TRBJ2-4; D could derive from TRBD1 or TRBD2 (5 bases each). V was shortened by 7 bases and J by 5 bases, with 15 bases between the two germline ends. Per the germline V gene, CDR1 is LNHDA and CDR2 is SQIVND (reference sequence). The CDR3 contains 14 residues. The CDR3 nucleotides read TGTGCCAGTAAAGGGGAAGGGCGGGAAAACATTCAGTACTTC. This sequence encodes CASKGEGRENIQYF.

The rearrangement uses TRBV12-3 or TRBV12-4 and TRBJ1-5; D gene ambiguous. V was clipped by 5 bases and J by 0 bases, with 14 bases between them. The CDR3 totals 16 residues. The CDR3 bases are TGTGCCAGCAGTCCCCGGGGTGGGTATAGCAATCAGCCCCAGCATTTT. It translates to CASSPRGGYSNQPQHF.

This clonotype has just a few counts. The chain carries TRBV5-1 and TRBJ2-3; D is unresolved. The CDR3 is made up of 16 amino acids. V lost 2 bases to trimming and J lost 4 bases, with 17 bases between them. Germline values: CDR1 SGHRS, CDR2 YFSETQ. The CDR3 DNA reads as TGCGCCAGCAGCTTTGAGCAAGCTGTTCGGTCAGATACGCAGTATTTT. This encodes CASSFEQAVRSDTQYF.

The chain joins TRBV12-3 or TRBV12-4 to TRBJ1-2, with D maybe TRBD1 (5 bases). V dropped 10 bases and J dropped 5 bases, with 14 bases sitting between them. CDR3 length: 12 amino acids. The chain's CDR3 is CATNGGSYGYTF. The CDR3, as DNA: TGTGCCACCAACGGGGGTTCGTATGGCTACACCTTC.

The chain couples TRBV7-8 to TRBJ1-5; 10 bases are shared with TRBD1. Germline V CDR1 and CDR2: SGHVS, FQNEAQ. V trimming: 5 bases; J trimming: 5 bases; junction bases outside the gene matches: 9. The CDR3 loop spans 16 amino acids. In DNA, the CDR3 is TGTGCCAGCAGCGCCCGGGACAGGGGTCCCCATCAGCCCCAGCATTTT. It yields the protein CASSARDRGPHQPQHF.

The V call is TRBV14, the J call TRBJ2-1; D is uncertain. The CDR3 runs 13 residues. Germline-derived CDR1 and CDR2 are SGHDN and FVKESK. V lost 0 bases to trimming and J lost 10 bases, with 10 bases between them. CDR3 residues: CASSQDIRREQFF. DNA of the CDR3: TGTGCCAGCAGCCAAGACATACGCCGGGAGCAGTTCTTC. Full variable domain (remainder filled in from reference TRBV14 and TRBJ2-1): EAGVTQFPSHSVIEKGQTVTLRCDPISGHDNLYWYRRVMGKEIKFLLHFVKESKQDESGMPNNRFLAERTGGTYSTLKVQPAELEDSGVYFCASSQDIRREQFFGPGTRLTVL.

The V and J genes are TRBV10-3 and TRBJ2-1; D is possibly TRBD2 (6 bases). This CDR3 is 16 amino acids long. Trimming cost V 4 bases and J 7 bases, with 20 bases left between them. Germline V gene data show CDR1 as ENHRY and CDR2 as SYGVKD. In DNA, the CDR3 is TGTGCCATCAGTGGTCCCGGGCGGGAAGTACGGAATGAGCAGTTCTTC. Translation: CAISGPGREVRNEQFF.